This passage covers 12 T cell receptor beta chains from one sample sequenced in a study of OX40 agonist ivuxolimab in advanced cancers. Using immunoSEQ multiplex PCR, the repertoire was profiled, and TCRdb retains in-frame clones only, with some absent. In the table there are about 73,000 clones, around nine tenths of which are singletons. The starting material was CD4+ or CD8+ T cells sorted from blood, obtained in a trial of the OX40 agonist ivuxolimab. These receptors originate from an adult with an advanced solid tumor such as melanoma, head and neck, liver or kidney cancer.

This chain uses TRBV5-1 with TRBJ2-7; no reliable D call. V was clipped by 5 bases and J by 1 base, with 10 bases between them. The CDR3 has 13 residues. Per germline, CDR1 SGHRS and CDR2 YFSETQ. The CDR3 bases are TGCGCCAGCAGTTCGATGGGGTCCTACGAGCAGTACTTC. It yields the protein CASSSMGSYEQYF.

The chain combines TRBV28 with TRBJ2-7, with TRBD1 identical over 7 bases. The CDR3 loop spans 14 amino acids. The V gene end was trimmed by 5 bases and the J gene end by 6 bases; junction bases not matched to a gene: 10. Germline CDR1 reads MDHEN; CDR2 reads SYDVKM. This CDR3 reads CASSLPTGKGEQYF. In DNA, the CDR3 is TGTGCCAGCAGTCTCCCGACAGGGAAGGGCGAGCAGTACTTC.

The chain carries TRBV7-2 and TRBJ2-5, with D tentatively TRBD2 (7 bases). This CDR3 has 14 residues. The V end was cut by 0 bases, the J end by 5 bases, with 10 bases between. In germline, CDR1 is SGHTA, CDR2 FQGNSA. The CDR3 sequence: CASSLAGGGETQYF. CDR3 coding DNA: TGTGCCAGCAGCTTAGCGGGAGGGGGGGAGACCCAGTACTTC.

The V call is TRBV6-1, the J call TRBJ2-5; 8 bases map to TRBD1. V lost 8 bases, J lost 1 base, and 3 bases stayed unmatched. This CDR3 region has 13 residues. Germline V gene lookup returns CDR1 MNHNS and CDR2 SASEGT. CDR3 region: CASDRGGQETQYF. CDR3 DNA: TGTGCCAGCGACAGGGGAGGCCAAGAGACCCAGTACTTC.

The V call is TRBV10-3, the J call TRBJ2-2; 7 bases are a match to TRBD2. Germline CDR1 reads ENHRY; CDR2 reads SYGVKD. This CDR3 has 16 residues. Trimming cost V 5 bases and J 2 bases; bases outside gene matches: 8. The CDR3 DNA sequence: TGTGCCATCAGTCAGGGCCAGCGGGGAAACACCGGGGAGCTGTTTTTT. It translates to CAISQGQRGNTGELFF.

This clone was recorded only once. CDR3 protein: CASSQDNRGETQYF. In nucleotides, the CDR3 is TGTGCCAGCAGCCAAGATAACCGGGGAGAGACCCAGTACTTC. The chain links TRBV4-2 to TRBJ2-5; TRBD2 might be the D (5 bases). V lost 0 bases to trimming and J lost 4 bases, with 9 bases between them. The CDR3 runs 14 residues. Germline CDR1 is LGHNA and CDR2 is YNFKEQ.

This clone turned up a few times. The genes are TRBV11-1 and TRBJ1-1; no clear D. Trimming shortened V by 5 bases and J by 6 bases, and 13 bases separated the two germline ends. This CDR3 spans 13 amino acids. Germline CDR1 is SGHAT and CDR2 is FQDESV (reference sequence). The CDR3 DNA reads TGTGCCAGCAGCGCCCCGCCTTGGGCTGAAGCTTTCTTT. This gives the protein CASSAPPWAEAFF.

The V gene is TRBV9, the J gene TRBJ2-3; weak D call: TRBD2 (5 bases). CDR1 SGDLS and CDR2 YYNGEE come from the germline V gene. The ends were cut back, 3 bases at V and 4 bases at J, with 9 bases in the middle. The CDR3 is made up of 13 amino acids. CDR3 DNA: TGTGCCAGCAGCGCGCGGGCTCCAGATACGCAGTATTTT. Protein sequence: CASSARAPDTQYF.

The V call is TRBV18, the J call TRBJ2-1; 7 positions match TRBD1. CDR1 is KGHSH and CDR2 is LQKENI in the germline V gene. The CDR3 extends over 17 amino acids. V shed 3 bases, J shed 8 bases, and the junction held 16 bases outside the gene matches. In nucleotides, the CDR3 is TGTGCCAGCTCACCCCGGGCCGGAGGTGGTCAGGGGGATGAGCAGTTCTTC. This encodes CASSPRAGGGQGDEQFF.

CDR3 DNA sequence: TGTGCCAGCAGTTTATTGGACAGTTACGAGCAGTACTTC. This translates into CASSLLDSYEQYF. The chain is built from TRBV27 and TRBJ2-7, with a tentative D call TRBD1 (6 bases). With 1 base removed from V and 4 bases from J, the gap between germline ends came to 8 bases. Germline CDR1 is MNHEY and CDR2 is SMNVEV (reference sequence). CDR3 length: 13 amino acids.

This rearrangement joins TRBV30 to TRBJ2-1; TRBD1 aligns across 9 bases. The trim removed 5 bases at V and 2 bases at J, leaving 4 bases unmatched. The CDR3 extends over 14 amino acids. The germline gives CDR1 GTSNPN, CDR2 SVGIG (reference sequence). The CDR3 here is CAWGTGRPYNEQFF. In nucleotides, the CDR3 is TGTGCCTGGGGGACAGGGAGGCCCTACAATGAGCAGTTCTTC. Together with reference TRBV30 and TRBJ2-1, the CDR3 gives the full variable domain: SQTIHQWPATLVQPVGSPLSLECTVEGTSNPNLYWYRQAAGRGLQLLFYSVGIGQISSEVPQNLSASRPQDRQFILSSKKLLLSDSGFYLCAWGTGRPYNEQFFGPGTRLTVL.

This clone showed up just a few times. J is TRBJ2-7 and V is TRBV9; no firm D call. Germline V gene data show CDR1 as SGDLS and CDR2 as YYNGEE. Trimming shortened V by 4 bases and J by 3 bases, and 14 bases separated the two germline ends. The CDR3 sequence is 14 residues long. CDR3 nucleotide sequence: TGTGCCAGCAGCCCCCCGGGTAGAGTCTACGAGCAGTACTTC. Translated: CASSPPGRVYEQYF. Full variable domain (outside the CDR3, taken from reference TRBV9 and TRBJ2-7): DSGVTQTPKHLITATGQRVTLRCSPRSGDLSVYWYQQSLDQGLQFLIQYYNGEERAKGNILERFSAQQFPDLHSELNLSSLELGDSALYFCASSPPGRVYEQYFGPGTRLTVT.